A single sample gave rise to the 30 T cell receptor beta chains below, sequenced in a study of T cell repertoires in ileal Crohn's disease. Here immunoSEQ multiplex PCR was the method, and the copy in TCRdb shows in-frame clones only, minus some. This table has approximately 7,800 clones, roughly 70% appearing once. The time point denotes: proximal margin of the surgical specimen (macroscopically non-inflamed). The sequencing sample was made of ileal tissue. Every receptor here comes from an adult with Crohn's disease.

The chain joins TRBV7-3 to TRBJ1-1; 7 bases align to TRBD1. The trim removed 5 bases at V and 6 bases at J, leaving 12 bases unmatched. Germline-derived CDR1 and CDR2 are SGHTA and FQGTGA. The CDR3 consists of 15 residues. In DNA form, the CDR3 reads TGTGCCAGCAGCAGCCGACAGGGTCTTCTCTCTGAAGCTTTCTTT. Translation gives CASSSRQGLLSEAFF.

The rearrangement links TRBV28 to TRBJ1-1, with D unclear. Germline CDR1 and CDR2: MDHEN and SYDVKM. This CDR3 is built from 13 residues. The V and J ends lost 7 bases and 0 bases respectively, with 9 bases between them. CDR3 in DNA: TGTGCCAGCAATGGCAGAATGAACACTGAAGCTTTCTTT. Amino acids: CASNGRMNTEAFF.

Only a few counts were recorded for this clone. This sequence joins TRBV9 and TRBJ2-3; D gene ambiguous. The CDR3 length is 15 residues. V gave up 7 bases and J gave up 2 bases, with 17 bases separating them. Germline V gene data show CDR1 as SGDLS and CDR2 as YYNGEE. Here the CDR3 reads CASGPLDSVTDTQYF. The CDR3 DNA follows: TGTGCCAGCGGGCCTCTAGACTCGGTCACAGATACGCAGTATTTT.

The rearrangement uses TRBV7-9 and TRBJ1-4, with D possibly TRBD1 on 5 matching bases. With 0 bases removed from V and 8 bases from J, the gap between germline ends came to 10 bases. The CDR3 is 14 residues long. CDR1 SEHNR and CDR2 FQNEAQ come from the germline V gene (reference sequence). CDR3 in amino acids: CASSLAQGGEKLFF. CDR3 in DNA: TGTGCCAGCAGCTTAGCGCAGGGTGGGGAAAAACTGTTTTTT.

This clone appeared once. This chain links TRBV11-2 with TRBJ1-5, with D possibly matching TRBD1 (5 bases). The CDR3 length is 14 residues. From germline, CDR1 is SGHAT and CDR2 FQNNGV. The germline V and J ends were trimmed by 9 bases and 5 bases, with 17 bases remaining between them. CDR3 bases: TGTGCCAGTGATCCCGGGACGGGGTATCAGCCCCAGCATTTT. Translating it yields CASDPGTGYQPQHF.

J is TRBJ1-4 and V is TRBV13; D perhaps matches TRBD1 (5 bases). CDR1 is PRHDT and CDR2 is FYEKMQ in the germline V gene (reference sequence). V was trimmed by 3 bases and J by 8 bases, leaving 16 bases between them. This CDR3 has 15 amino acids. DNA of the CDR3: TGTGCCAGCAGCTTGACCGGGACCCAGAACGAAAAACTGTTTTTT. Its translation is CASSLTGTQNEKLFF. Supplemented by reference TRBV13 and TRBJ1-4, the full variable domain reads AAGVIQSPRHLIKEKRETATLKCYPIPRHDTVYWYQQGPGQDPQFLISFYEKMQSDKGSIPDRFSAQQFSDYHSELNMSSLELGDSALYFCASSLTGTQNEKLFFGSGTQLSVL.

The J gene is TRBJ2-3, the V gene TRBV30, with D perhaps assigned TRBD1 or TRBD2 (6 bases each). Germline V gene data show CDR1 as GTSNPN and CDR2 as SVGIG (reference sequence). Trimming removed 8 bases from V and 0 bases from J, with 18 bases in between. CDR3 length: 15 amino acids. CDR3 nucleotide sequence: TGTGCCCGGGGGCGAGGTAGCGGAAGCACAGATACGCAGTATTTT. Translating gives CARGRGSGSTDTQYF.

By sample fraction, this clone is medium-sized. J is TRBJ2-7 and V is TRBV14; D gene ambiguous. V dropped 1 base and J dropped 2 bases, with 6 bases sitting between them. The CDR3 consists of 13 residues. The germline CDR1 and CDR2 sequences are SGHDN and FVKESK. CDR3 bases: TGTGCCAGCAGCCAAGGACGAGCCTACGAGCAGTACTTC. Its protein product is CASSQGRAYEQYF.

The J gene is TRBJ2-1, the V gene TRBV7-2, with D possibly matching TRBD1 (5 bases). V was trimmed by 1 base and J by 11 bases, leaving 9 bases between them. The CDR3 contains 12 residues. The germline CDR1 and CDR2 sequences are SGHTA and FQGNSA. The CDR3, as DNA: TGTGCCAGCAGCTTAGGTGGGGCCAAGCAGTTCTTC. Amino acids: CASSLGGAKQFF.

The J gene is TRBJ1-2, the V gene TRBV7-2; D is unclear. V was pared by 5 bases and J by 6 bases, with 13 bases between. This CDR3 has 13 residues. Germline CDR1 and CDR2: SGHTA and FQGNSA. The CDR3: CASSPGIEHGYTF. As DNA, the CDR3 is TGTGCCAGCAGCCCGGGCATTGAACATGGCTACACCTTC.

CDR3: CASSLLATRPHIQYF. The DNA of the CDR3 is TGTGCCAGCAGCTTGCTTGCGACTAGGCCCCACATTCAGTACTTC. The chain is built from TRBV5-6 and TRBJ2-4; a possible D gene is TRBD2 (6 bases). CDR1 and CDR2 from the germline V gene are SGHDT and YYEEEE. The CDR3 is 15 residues long. Trimming cost V 1 base and J 8 bases, with 16 bases left between them. The variable domain in full, completed from reference TRBV5-6 and TRBJ2-4, reads DAGVTQSPTHLIKTRGQQVTLRCSPKSGHDTVSWYQQALGQGPQFIFQYYEEEERQRGNFPDRFSGHQFPNYSSELNVNALLLGDSALYLCASSLLATRPHIQYFGAGTRLSVL.

The gene calls are TRBV7-3 and TRBJ1-1; D is unresolved. Between the trimmed V and J ends, which lost 2 bases and 2 bases, there was a span of 9 bases. The CDR3 has 14 residues. Germline V CDR1 and CDR2: SGHTA, FQGTGA. The CDR3 here is CASSLLGSNTEAFF. The CDR3 nucleotides read TGTGCCAGCAGCTTACTCGGCAGCAACACTGAAGCTTTCTTT.

The CDR3, as DNA: TGTGCCACCAGCGGCCCCGCGGGGGCTTCCACAGATACGCAGTATTTT. This encodes CATSGPAGASTDTQYF. The genes are TRBV15 and TRBJ2-3, with D possibly matching TRBD2 (7 bases). Trimming removed 5 bases from V and 2 bases from J, with 17 bases in between. CDR3 length: 16 residues. Per the germline V gene, CDR1 is LNHNV and CDR2 is YYDKDF (reference sequence).

This clone was seen a single time. V and J are TRBV5-1 and TRBJ2-3; D might be TRBD1 or TRBD2, each matching 5 bases. Germline CDR1 is SGHRS and CDR2 is YFSETQ. This CDR3 has 15 residues. V dropped 0 bases and J dropped 6 bases, with 14 bases sitting between them. This chain's CDR3 is CASSLDPGRVDTQYF. The CDR3 coding sequence is TGCGCCAGCAGCTTGGACCCGGGACGCGTTGATACGCAGTATTTT.

V and J are TRBV15 and TRBJ1-1; no clear D. The CDR3 consists of 15 residues. The germline V gene encodes CDR1 LNHNV and CDR2 YYDKDF (reference sequence). The V end was cut by 0 bases, the J end by 0 bases, with 8 bases between. CDR3 loop: CATSREGSLNTEAFF. The DNA for the CDR3 is TGTGCCACCAGCAGAGAAGGCTCGCTGAACACTGAAGCTTTCTTT.

This clone is medium-sized (0.01 to 0.1%) within its sample. The chain couples TRBV18 to TRBJ2-2; D not certain. The CDR3 length is 13 residues. The germline V and J ends were trimmed by 3 bases and 6 bases, with 8 bases remaining between them. CDR1 KGHSH and CDR2 LQKENI come from the germline V gene. The CDR3 sequence is CASSPQESGELFF. In nucleotides, the CDR3 is TGTGCCAGCTCACCCCAAGAGTCCGGGGAGCTGTTTTTT.

This clone was picked up a small number of times. This rearrangement joins TRBV27 to TRBJ2-3, with D perhaps TRBD2 (5 bases). V shed 5 bases and J shed 0 bases, with 12 bases lying between them. Germline CDR1 and CDR2: MNHEY and SMNVEV (reference sequence). The CDR3 runs 15 residues. For the CDR3, the DNA is TGTGCCAGCAGTCTGCCCGGGGAGAGCACAGATACGCAGTATTTT. Protein sequence: CASSLPGESTDTQYF.

V and J are TRBV6-5 and TRBJ2-1, with TRBD1 identical over 10 bases. The germline V gene encodes CDR1 MNHEY and CDR2 SVGAGI. J lost 6 bases, V lost 5 bases, and 7 bases had no gene match. The CDR3 length is 15 residues. CDR3 coding DNA: TGTGCCAGCAGTAAGATCGACAGGGGGCGCAATGAGCAGTTCTTC. Translated: CASSKIDRGRNEQFF.

The V call is TRBV5-1, the J call TRBJ1-4, with 7 bases lining up with TRBD1. The CDR3 runs to 15 residues. J gave up 3 bases and V 1 base, and 3 bases lay outside the gene matches. Germline CDR1 reads SGHRS; CDR2 reads YFSETQ. The CDR3 DNA reads as TGCGCCAGCAGCTTGCTGGGACAGCCTAATGAAAAACTGTTTTTT. Protein product: CASSLLGQPNEKLFF.

V usage is TRBV30 and J usage is TRBJ1-5; no reliable D call. This CDR3 has 15 residues. V gave up 0 bases and J gave up 2 bases, with 11 bases separating them. CDR1 and CDR2 (germline): GTSNPN, SVGIG (reference sequence). The CDR3 is CAWSVVGLGNQPQHF. CDR3 coding DNA: TGTGCCTGGAGTGTAGTGGGGTTGGGCAATCAGCCCCAGCATTTT.

V is TRBV4-2 and J is TRBJ1-2; 8 bases line up with TRBD1. CDR1 and CDR2 from the germline V gene are LGHNA and YNFKEQ. The CDR3 totals 15 residues. Trimming removed 2 bases from V and 7 bases from J; junction bases left unmatched: 9. The CDR3 sequence is CASSQPDRVEGGYTF. DNA of the CDR3: TGTGCCAGCAGCCAACCGGACAGGGTGGAGGGTGGCTACACCTTC.

The genes are TRBV7-2 and TRBJ2-5; a possible D gene is TRBD2 (5 bases). CDR1 is SGHTA and CDR2 is FQGNSA in the germline V gene. The CDR3 loop spans 16 amino acids. V lost 3 bases, J lost 2 bases, and 16 bases lay in between. Here the CDR3 reads CASSFLEIATQETQYF. CDR3 nucleotide sequence: TGTGCCAGCAGCTTCCTTGAGATAGCGACGCAAGAGACCCAGTACTTC.

The chain has TRBV5-1 and TRBJ2-2, with 14 bases lining up with TRBD2. The CDR3 runs 21 residues. The germline V gene encodes CDR1 SGHRS and CDR2 YFSETQ. Germline trimming cut 0 bases from V and 11 bases from J; bases unmatched to any gene: 21. DNA of the CDR3: TGCGCCAGCAGCTTGGAAAAGGGTCAGGGACTAGCGGGAGCCGGAGTGAGAGAGCTGTTTTTT. Amino acid sequence: CASSLEKGQGLAGAGVRELFF.

This clone was seen only once. CDR3 nucleotide sequence: TGTGCCAGTAGTCCTCCGGGACCCTTGGGAGAGACCCAGTACTTC. Protein product: CASSPPGPLGETQYF. The chain is built from TRBV19 and TRBJ2-5; D could derive from TRBD1 or TRBD2 (5 bases each). The CDR3 spans 15 residues. The ends were cut back, 5 bases at V and 4 bases at J, with 17 bases in the middle. The germline V gene has CDR1 LNHDA and CDR2 SQIVND (reference sequence).

This clone is labeled as medium-sized. The V call is TRBV18, the J call TRBJ2-1; 8 bases map to TRBD2. The CDR3 is 18 amino acids. Germline V lookup: CDR1 KGHSH, CDR2 LQKENI. V shed 2 bases, J shed 0 bases, and the junction held 9 bases outside the gene matches. The CDR3 spells CASSPIRQRGSSYNEQFF. CDR3 DNA: TGTGCCAGCTCACCAATACGGCAGCGGGGGAGCTCCTACAATGAGCAGTTCTTC. The variable domain in full, completed from reference TRBV18 and TRBJ2-1, reads NAGVMQNPRHLVRRRGQEARLRCSPMKGHSHVYWYRQLPEEGLKFMVYLQKENIIDESGMPKERFSAEFPKEGPSILRIQQVVRGDSAAYFCASSPIRQRGSSYNEQFFGPGTRLTVL.

This clone has a handful of counts. This rearrangement joins TRBV15 to TRBJ2-5, with a weak D call TRBD1 (6 bases). V was pared by 2 bases and J by 3 bases, with 7 bases between. The CDR3 is 13 amino acids. CDR1 and CDR2 from the germline V gene are LNHNV and YYDKDF (reference sequence). The CDR3 sequence is CATSRRGKETQYF. CDR3 DNA sequence: TGTGCCACCAGCAGAAGGGGGAAAGAGACCCAGTACTTC.

In its sample, this clone was seen once. The V gene is TRBV9, the J gene TRBJ2-2, with 7 nucleotides matching TRBD1. CDR1 is SGDLS and CDR2 is YYNGEE in the germline V gene. Trimming at V came to 5 bases and at J to 6 bases, leaving 4 bases not matched to a gene. The CDR3 is 13 residues long. The CDR3 protein is CASSIQGSGELFF. The CDR3 nucleotides read TGTGCCAGCAGTATACAGGGGTCCGGGGAGCTGTTTTTT.

The chain uses TRBV29-1 and TRBJ1-1; a possible D gene is TRBD1 (5 bases). In germline, CDR1 is SQVTM, CDR2 ANQGSEA. V lost 5 bases, J lost 6 bases, and 13 bases lay in between. The CDR3 contains 12 residues. The CDR3 sequence is CSVRGINPEAFF. The CDR3 region has the DNA TGCAGCGTTAGGGGCATAAACCCTGAAGCTTTCTTT.

This chain uses TRBV11-2 with TRBJ1-2; maybe TRBD1 (6 bases). The V end lost 6 bases, the J end lost 4 bases, and 15 bases lay between the germline ends. Germline CDR1 is SGHAT and CDR2 is FQNNGV. The CDR3 consists of 14 residues. As DNA, the CDR3 is TGTGCCAGCAGACAGGGCTTAATGGGCTATGGCTACACCTTC. It specifies CASRQGLMGYGYTF.

To note about this clone: At one end the junction does not follow the germline gene, possibly because of a read error. This rearrangement joins TRBV18 to TRBJ2-7; the match to TRBD1 covers 7 bases. CDR1 is KGHSH and CDR2 is LQKENI in the germline V gene. There are 11 residues in the CDR3. CDR3 sequence reads: CASSLEGQPNF. Here the CDR3 DNA reads TGTGCCAGCTCACTTGAGGGACAGCCCAACTTC.